These 18 T cell receptor beta chains came from one sample sequenced in a study of chemoradiotherapy in HPV16-positive cancers. The method was immunoSEQ multiplex PCR; TCRdb's version includes in-frame clones alone and lacks a portion of them. The profile shows roughly 1,000 clones, roughly 84% of them singletons. The sample was tumor tissue, taken from a patient who underwent chemoradiotherapy. All receptors come from a human donor with HPV-associated anogenital cancer.

J is TRBJ2-3 and V is TRBV9; D is uncertain. The CDR3 totals 16 residues. Looked up from germline, CDR1 is SGDLS and CDR2 is YYNGEE. V dropped 0 bases and J dropped 5 bases, with 16 bases sitting between them. CDR3 in amino acids: CASSVEILGLGDTQYF. In DNA form, the CDR3 reads TGTGCCAGCAGCGTAGAGATCTTGGGATTGGGAGATACGCAGTATTTT.

The rearrangement joins TRBV2 to TRBJ1-3; 9 bases align to TRBD1. V lost 6 bases, J lost 2 bases, and 5 bases stayed unmatched. Germline assignment: CDR1 SNHLY and CDR2 FYNNEI. The CDR3 loop spans 15 amino acids. CDR3 sequence: CASRATGGTGNTIYF. The CDR3 coding sequence is TGTGCCAGCAGGGCCACAGGGGGCACTGGAAACACCATATATTTT.

V usage is TRBV29-1 and J usage is TRBJ1-1; 8 bases fit TRBD1. The trim removed 0 bases at V and 1 base at J, leaving 1 base unmatched. The CDR3 length is 14 residues. CDR1 is SQVTM, CDR2 ANQGSEA, per germline. The DNA for the CDR3 is TGCAGCGTTGAAGATGGGACAGGGAACACTGAAGCTTTCTTT. Its protein product is CSVEDGTGNTEAFF.

The genes are TRBV5-6 and TRBJ1-2; D uncertain. The germline V gene encodes CDR1 SGHDT and CDR2 YYEEEE. This CDR3 region has 14 residues. V lost 4 bases to trimming and J lost 3 bases, with 13 bases between them. CDR3 region: CASSPGVSDYGYTF. As DNA, the CDR3 is TGTGCCAGCAGCCCCGGTGTATCGGACTATGGCTACACCTTC.

The chain is built from TRBV5-1 and TRBJ1-5, with 8 bases lining up with TRBD1. The germline CDR1 and CDR2 sequences are SGHRS and YFSETQ. The CDR3 has 14 residues. J lost 2 bases, V lost 5 bases, and 3 bases had no gene match. The DNA of the CDR3 is TGCGCCAGCAGTGCAGGGGGCCGCAATCAGCCCCAGCATTTT. This translates into CASSAGGRNQPQHF.

The chain is built from TRBV5-8 and TRBJ1-1; 9 nucleotides align to TRBD1. Germline V gene lookup returns CDR1 SGHTS and CDR2 YDEGEE. The CDR3 spans 14 residues. Losses at the gene ends were 6 bases for V and 1 base for J; bases not matched to a gene: 4. CDR3 DNA: TGTGCCAGCACCAAGGGACAGGGGAACACTGAAGCTTTCTTT. The encoded protein is CASTKGQGNTEAFF.

This sequence joins TRBV13 and TRBJ1-1; the D is unclear. The CDR3 runs to 14 residues. The germline V gene has CDR1 PRHDT and CDR2 FYEKMQ (reference sequence). Deletions cut 0 bases from V and 1 base from J, with 6 bases between. The CDR3 protein is CASSLGRPNTEAFF. CDR3 bases: TGTGCCAGCAGCTTAGGCCGCCCGAACACTGAAGCTTTCTTT.

The V and J genes are TRBV7-3 and TRBJ2-2; either TRBD1 or TRBD2 may fit D (5 bases each). Trimming stripped 5 bases from V and 5 bases from J, with 15 bases between. CDR3 size: 15 residues. Germline CDR1 and CDR2: SGHTA and FQGTGA. In nucleotides, the CDR3 is TGTGCCAGCAGCGAGGGCCCAGGACAAACCGGGGAGCTGTTTTTT. Residues: CASSEGPGQTGELFF. Drawing the rest from reference TRBV7-3 and TRBJ2-2, the complete variable domain is GAGVSQTPSNKVTEKGKYVELRCDPISGHTALYWYRQSLGQGPEFLIYFQGTGAADDSGLPNDRFFAVRPEGSVSTLKIQRTERGDSAVYLCASSEGPGQTGELFFGEGSRLTVL.

The chain uses TRBV5-4 and TRBJ2-1; perhaps TRBD1 as D (6 bases). Trimming removed 1 base at V and 9 bases at J, with 14 bases between. This CDR3 spans 14 amino acids. The germline V gene encodes CDR1 SGHNT and CDR2 YYREEE (reference sequence). In DNA form, the CDR3 reads TGTGCCAGCAGCTTGCGGGACACCGGGCCTGAGCAGTTCTTC. Translation: CASSLRDTGPEQFF.

The rearrangement links TRBV6-5 to TRBJ2-1; D may be TRBD2 (5 bases). The V end was cut by 6 bases, the J end by 4 bases, with 10 bases between. There are 13 residues in the CDR3. The germline gives CDR1 MNHEY, CDR2 SVGAGI. CDR3 amino acids: CASRAGNYNEQFF. The CDR3 DNA reads as TGTGCCAGCAGGGCCGGGAATTACAATGAGCAGTTCTTC.

This rearrangement joins TRBV6-6 to TRBJ2-5; possible D gene TRBD1, 7 bases. Germline CDR1 and CDR2: MNHNY and SVGAGI (reference sequence). The V gene lost 6 bases and the J gene lost 2 bases, with 13 bases spanning the gap. CDR3 size: 14 residues. CDR3 residues: CASSSTGRQETQYF. Written as DNA, the CDR3 is TGTGCCAGCAGCTCGACAGGGAGGCAAGAGACCCAGTACTTC.

V gene TRBV29-1 combines with J gene TRBJ1-1; 8 nucleotides match TRBD1. Losses at the gene ends were 1 base for V and 11 bases for J; bases not matched to a gene: 3. Germline CDR1 SQVTM, CDR2 ANQGSEA. The CDR3 length is 11 residues. This chain's CDR3 is CSVEAGQGAFF. CDR3 sequence (DNA): TGCAGCGTTGAAGCCGGACAGGGCGCTTTCTTT.

The CDR3 nucleotides are TGTGCCAGCAGTTCGGCAGGGGACAACTATGGCTACACCTTC. Its protein is CASSSAGDNYGYTF. This chain links TRBV28 with TRBJ1-2; tentative D call: TRBD1 (6 bases). Germline V gene sequence: CDR1 MDHEN, CDR2 SYDVKM. Between the trimmed V and J ends, which lost 4 bases and 2 bases, there was a span of 11 bases. The CDR3 runs 14 residues.

This clone has just one count. This chain connects TRBV11-1 to TRBJ2-2; D remains unclear. Trimming pared 2 bases from V and 6 bases from J, leaving 7 bases between. The V gene's germline CDR1 is SGHAT and CDR2 FQDESV (reference sequence). This CDR3 is 13 amino acids long. CDR3 sequence: CASSLNGAGELFF. For the CDR3, the DNA is TGTGCCAGCAGCTTAAATGGGGCCGGGGAGCTGTTTTTT.

The rearrangement joins TRBV4-1 to TRBJ2-1; D is unclear. The germline V gene encodes CDR1 MGHRA and CDR2 YSYEKL. V was cut by 0 bases and J by 1 base, with 7 bases left in between. The CDR3 is 15 residues long. Here the CDR3 reads CASSQDTGSYNEQFF. The CDR3 coding sequence is TGCGCCAGCAGCCAAGACACGGGTTCCTACAATGAGCAGTTCTTC.

The genes are TRBV27 and TRBJ2-4; D unresolved. The CDR3 contains 13 residues. V gave up 4 bases and J gave up 8 bases, with 12 bases separating them. The germline CDR1 and CDR2 sequences are MNHEY and SMNVEV (reference sequence). DNA of the CDR3: TGTGCCAGCAGTTCGGCGAGTAGGGACATTCAGTACTTC. This sequence encodes CASSSASRDIQYF.

The CDR3 is CASTFVNEQFF. DNA for the CDR3: TGTGCCAGCACATTCGTAAATGAGCAGTTCTTC. The genes are TRBV6-1 and TRBJ2-1; D not certain. Germline values: CDR1 MNHNS, CDR2 SASEGT. The CDR3 consists of 11 residues. Between the trimmed V and J ends, which lost 7 bases and 7 bases, there was a span of 8 bases.

This clone appeared once. This chain connects TRBV14 to TRBJ1-3; D gene ambiguous. Trimming took off 8 bases at V and 0 bases at J, with 8 bases between the two ends. The germline V gene encodes CDR1 SGHDN and CDR2 FVKESK. The CDR3 is 13 amino acids. The CDR3 here is CASAPSSGNTIYF. The CDR3 DNA follows: TGTGCCAGCGCTCCGAGCTCTGGAAACACCATATATTTT. Together with reference TRBV14 and TRBJ1-3, the CDR3 gives the full variable domain: EAGVTQFPSHSVIEKGQTVTLRCDPISGHDNLYWYRRVMGKEIKFLLHFVKESKQDESGMPNNRFLAERTGGTYSTLKVQPAELEDSGVYFCASAPSSGNTIYFGEGSWLTVV.